This T cell receptor (beta chain) was recorded in a study of T cell responses to AZD1222 COVID-19 vaccine. Study-wide points: Repertoire samples came only from after the peak T cell response.

Concerning this clone itself: Antigen: not known.

Trimming cost V 4 bases and J 7 bases, with 15 bases left between them. The CDR3 covers 14 residues. Repertoires were generated with immunoSEQ multiplex PCR, while TCRdb's copy carries only in-frame clones and drops some. The sample consists of fewer than 85,000 clones, roughly 85% of them appearing once. The source is an adult who received the AZD1222 COVID-19 vaccine. This chain connects TRBV5-3 to TRBJ1-5; D not resolved. Being an ORF, TRBV5-3 has a function that is uncertain. The sequencing used peripheral blood, collected 28 days after the second AZD1222 dose. CDR3 loop: CARSTKRTSQPQHF. The CDR3 region has the DNA TGTGCCAGAAGCACCAAAAGAACGTCGCAGCCCCAGCATTTT.